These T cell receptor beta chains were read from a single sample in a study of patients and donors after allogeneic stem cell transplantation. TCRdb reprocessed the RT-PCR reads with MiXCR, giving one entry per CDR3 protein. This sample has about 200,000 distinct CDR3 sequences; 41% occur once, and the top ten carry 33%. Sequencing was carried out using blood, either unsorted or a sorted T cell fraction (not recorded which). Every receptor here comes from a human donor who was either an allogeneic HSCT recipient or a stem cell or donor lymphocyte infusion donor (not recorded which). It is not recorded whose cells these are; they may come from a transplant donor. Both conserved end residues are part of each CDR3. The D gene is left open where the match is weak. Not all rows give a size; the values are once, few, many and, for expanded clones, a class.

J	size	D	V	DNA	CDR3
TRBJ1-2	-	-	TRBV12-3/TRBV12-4	TGTGCCAGCAGTCCCCGAAGGACGGCTTCCGATGGCTACACCTTC	CASSPRRTASDGYTF
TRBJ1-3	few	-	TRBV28	TGTGCCAGCAGTTTGGGGGGGCGAGCTGGAAACACCATATATTTT	CASSLGGRAGNTIYF
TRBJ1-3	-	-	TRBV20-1	TGCAGTGCTAGAGATCGGGGGGCGAGCGGAAACACCATATATTTT	CSARDRGASGNTIYF
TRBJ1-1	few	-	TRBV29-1	TGCAGCGGCCTTACACTGAACACTGAAGCTTTCTTT	CSGLTLNTEAFF
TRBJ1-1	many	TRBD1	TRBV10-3	TGTGCCATCAGCGGGACAGGGGTCAAGAACACTGAAGCTTTCTTT	CAISGTGVKNTEAFF
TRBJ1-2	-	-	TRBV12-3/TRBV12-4	TGTGCCAGCAGTTTAAGGGTGAACTATGGCTACACCTTC	CASSLRVNYGYTF
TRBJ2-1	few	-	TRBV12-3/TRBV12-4	TGTGCCAGCAGTTTCGTAGGGGATGAGCAGTTCTTC	CASSFVGDEQFF
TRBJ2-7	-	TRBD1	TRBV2	TGTGCCAGCAGGGGCGGGACAGGGTGGCCTATCGAGCAGTACTTC	CASRGGTGWPIEQYF
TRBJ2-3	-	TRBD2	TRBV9	TGTGCCAGCAGCATAGAGGGAGGAGCGGGGGCCCTCCCTAGCACAGATACGCAGTATTTT	CASSIEGGAGALPSTDTQYF
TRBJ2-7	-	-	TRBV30	TGTGCCTGGTCCCGGGACCATAGCTCCTACGAGCAGTACTTC	CAWSRDHSSYEQYF
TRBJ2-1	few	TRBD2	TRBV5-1	TGCGCCAGCGCCCCAGAGCGGGGGTACAATGAGCAGTTCTTC	CASAPERGYNEQFF
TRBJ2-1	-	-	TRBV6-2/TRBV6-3	TGTGCCAGCAGTTACTCGTTAGTGTCGGGAGCAGGGCACAATGAGCAGTTCTTC	CASSYSLVSGAGHNEQFF
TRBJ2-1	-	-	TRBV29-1	TGCAGCGTTCTGGGACCCAACAATGAGCAGTTCTTC	CSVLGPNNEQFF
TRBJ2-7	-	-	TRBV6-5	TGTGCCAGCGGTATGGCTAGCGCTACCTACGAGCAGTACTTC	CASGMASATYEQYF
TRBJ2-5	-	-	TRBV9	TGTGCCAGCAGCGGCGGGCCCTTCGAGACCCAGTACTTC	CASSGGPFETQYF
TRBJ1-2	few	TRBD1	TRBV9	TGTGCCAGCAGCGTCATGAGGGGGCGAGGCTACACCTTC	CASSVMRGRGYTF
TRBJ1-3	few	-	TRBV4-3	TGCGCCAGCAGCCAATCTGTTGGCTCTGGAAACACCATATATTTT	CASSQSVGSGNTIYF
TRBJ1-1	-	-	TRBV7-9	TGTGCCAGCAGCTTAGCACGGGTGGGTGAAGCTTTCTTT	CASSLARVGEAFF
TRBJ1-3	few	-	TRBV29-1	TGCAGCGTTTCCCGGGACCTCTCTGGAAACACCATATATTTT	CSVSRDLSGNTIYF
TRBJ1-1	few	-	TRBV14	TGTGCCAGCAGCCTATTAATTGACACTGAAGCTTTCTTT	CASSLLIDTEAFF
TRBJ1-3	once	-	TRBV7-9	TGTGCCAGCAGCTTGGGACTGCCTACCCGGCGACTATCTGGAAACACCATATATTTT	CASSLGLPTRRLSGNTIYF
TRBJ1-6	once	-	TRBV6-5	TGTGCCAGCAGTTACTCAGACCCAGATAATTCACCCCTCCACTTT	CASSYSDPDNSPLHF
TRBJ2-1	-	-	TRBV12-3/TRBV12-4	TGTGCCAGCAGACTCTATGAGCAGTTCTTC	CASRLYEQFF
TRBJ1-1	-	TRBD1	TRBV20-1	TGCAGTGCTAGAGGTCGACAGGGTTGGACTGAAGCTTTCTTT	CSARGRQGWTEAFF
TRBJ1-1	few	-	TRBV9	TGTGCCAGCAGCGTAGGAGTAGGGGGGGCCACTGAAGCTTTCTTT	CASSVGVGGATEAFF
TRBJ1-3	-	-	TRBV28	TGTGCCAGCAGTTCCCTCGAAGTCCCCATATATTTT	CASSSLEVPIYF
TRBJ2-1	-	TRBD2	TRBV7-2	TGTGCCAGCAGCCATACTAGCGGGAGGGTCTCCTACAATGAGCAGTTCTTC	CASSHTSGRVSYNEQFF
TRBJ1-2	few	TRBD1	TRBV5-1	TGCGCCAGCAACGTCGTCACAGGGGTCGATGGCTACACCTTC	CASNVVTGVDGYTF
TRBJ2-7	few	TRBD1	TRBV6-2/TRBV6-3	TGTGCCAGCAGTTACTCGATTCTGGCGCGGGACAGGGGATACGAGCAGTACTTC	CASSYSILARDRGYEQYF
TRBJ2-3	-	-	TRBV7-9	TGTGCCAGCAGCTTCCGGACGTACACAGATACGCAGTATTTT	CASSFRTYTDTQYF
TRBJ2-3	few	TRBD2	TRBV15	TGTGCCACCAGCAGTTTGCTAGCGGACACCCGAGATACGCAGTATTTT	CATSSLLADTRDTQYF
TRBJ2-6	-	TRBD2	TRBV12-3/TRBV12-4	TGTGCCAGCACCCGACTAGCGGGAGGATCTGGGGCCAACGTCCTGACTTTC	CASTRLAGGSGANVLTF
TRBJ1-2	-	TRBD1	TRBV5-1	TGCGCCAGCAGATACGACAGGGCGAATGGCTACACCTTC	CASRYDRANGYTF